This T cell receptor beta chain was sequenced during a study of T cells expressing NK-cell markers. TCRdb reprocessed the 5' RACE reads, with one entry per CDR3 protein and no DNA. This repertoire comprises hundreds of thousands of distinct CDR3 sequences; its ten largest clones make up approximately 3.6%. The V gene's germline CDR1 is SGHVS and CDR2 FQNEAQ. CDR3 length: 14 residues. The sample comprised blood T cells: a sorted CD56 or NKG2C T cell subset, CD4+ or CD8+ T cells, or bulk PBMC T cells (not recorded which). The clonotype comes from a young man in good health. This rearrangement joins TRBV7-8 to TRBJ2-5; the D call of TRBD2 rests on TCRdb alone, since no DNA is present to check it. CDR3 sequence: CASSLDGGRETQYF.